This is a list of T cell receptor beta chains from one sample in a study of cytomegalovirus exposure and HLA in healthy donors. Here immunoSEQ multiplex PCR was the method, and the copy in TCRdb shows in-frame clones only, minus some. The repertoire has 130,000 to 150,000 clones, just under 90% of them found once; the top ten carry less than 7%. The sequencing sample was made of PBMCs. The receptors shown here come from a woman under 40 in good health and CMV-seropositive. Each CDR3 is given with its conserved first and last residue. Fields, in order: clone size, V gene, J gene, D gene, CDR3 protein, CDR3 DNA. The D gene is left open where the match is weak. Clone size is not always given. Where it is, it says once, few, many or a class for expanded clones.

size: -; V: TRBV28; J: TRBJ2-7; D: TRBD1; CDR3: CASSSTGQGYEQYF; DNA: TGTGCCAGCAGTTCCACGGGACAGGGGTACGAGCAGTACTTC
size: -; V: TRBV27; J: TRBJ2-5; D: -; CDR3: CASSLVGVRGGETQYF; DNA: TGTGCCAGCAGTTTAGTCGGCGTAAGGGGAGGAGAGACCCAGTACTTC
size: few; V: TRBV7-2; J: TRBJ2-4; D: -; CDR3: CVSSLTGVLAKNIQYF; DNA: TGTGTCAGCAGCTTGACGGGGGTACTAGCCAAAAACATTCAGTACTTC
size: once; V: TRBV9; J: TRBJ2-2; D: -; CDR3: CASSVVSGATGELFF; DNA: TGTGCCAGCAGCGTAGTAAGTGGAGCCACCGGGGAGCTGTTTTTT
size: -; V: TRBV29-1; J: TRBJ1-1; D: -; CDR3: CSVIAGTEAFF; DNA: TGCAGCGTTATAGCGGGGACTGAAGCTTTCTTT
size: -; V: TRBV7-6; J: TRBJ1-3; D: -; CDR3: CASSLATGVQGNTIYF; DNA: TGTGCCAGCAGCTTGGCTACAGGAGTCCAGGGAAACACCATATATTTT
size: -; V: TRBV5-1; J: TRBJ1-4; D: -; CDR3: CASSSTRVGRTNEKLFF; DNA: TGCGCCAGCAGCTCGACTCGCGTCGGGAGAACTAATGAAAAACTGTTTTTT
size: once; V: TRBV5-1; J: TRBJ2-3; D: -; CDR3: CASSLDGSTDTQYF; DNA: TGCGCCAGCAGCTTGGACGGGAGTACAGATACGCAGTATTTT
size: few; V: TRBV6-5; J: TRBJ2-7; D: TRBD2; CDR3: CASSYGLADEQYF; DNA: TGTGCCAGCAGTTACGGACTAGCGGACGAGCAGTACTTC
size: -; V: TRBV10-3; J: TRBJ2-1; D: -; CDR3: CAIRPGAQTYNEQFF; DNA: TGTGCCATCAGACCAGGGGCCCAAACCTACAATGAGCAGTTCTTC
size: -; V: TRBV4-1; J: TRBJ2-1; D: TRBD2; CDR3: CASSPRLAGGLEQFF; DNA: TGCGCCAGCAGCCCCCGACTAGCGGGAGGGCTTGAGCAGTTCTTC
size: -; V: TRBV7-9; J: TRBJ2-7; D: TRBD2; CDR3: CASSSASGGREQYF; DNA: TGTGCCAGCAGCTCTGCTAGCGGGGGCCGGGAGCAGTACTTC
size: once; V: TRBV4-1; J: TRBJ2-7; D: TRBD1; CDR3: CASSPLKGQGTYEQYF; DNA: TGCGCCAGCAGCCCTTTAAAGGGACAGGGGACATACGAGCAGTACTTC
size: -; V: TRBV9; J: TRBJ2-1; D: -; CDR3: CASSVTRDGNEQFF; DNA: TGTGCCAGCAGCGTTACGCGGGATGGGAATGAGCAGTTCTTC
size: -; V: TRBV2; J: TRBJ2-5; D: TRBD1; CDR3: CASSRMDRVQETQYF; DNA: TGTGCCAGCAGCCGGATGGACAGGGTTCAAGAGACCCAGTACTTC
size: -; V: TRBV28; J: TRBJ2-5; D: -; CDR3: CASSLELPNKETQYF; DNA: TGTGCCAGCAGTTTAGAACTACCGAATAAAGAGACCCAGTACTTC
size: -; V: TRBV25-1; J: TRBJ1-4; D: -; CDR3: CASSEQGSGEKLFF; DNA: TGTGCCAGCAGTGAACAGGGGTCGGGTGAAAAACTGTTTTTT
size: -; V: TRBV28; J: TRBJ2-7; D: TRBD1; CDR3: CASRHTPGQGFYEQYF; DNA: TGTGCCAGCAGACACACGCCGGGACAGGGTTTCTACGAGCAGTACTTC
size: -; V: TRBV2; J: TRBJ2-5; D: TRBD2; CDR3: CASSAGTSGSYETQYF; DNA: TGTGCCAGCAGCGCCGGGACTAGCGGGAGCTATGAGACCCAGTACTTC
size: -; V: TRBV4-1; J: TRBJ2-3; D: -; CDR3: CASSQRKGDGTDTQYF; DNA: TGCGCCAGCAGCCAGCGAAAAGGGGATGGGACAGATACGCAGTATTTT
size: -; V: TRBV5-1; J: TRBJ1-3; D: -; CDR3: CASSLGGIGNTIYF; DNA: TGCGCCAGCAGCTTGGGAGGGATTGGAAACACCATATATTTT
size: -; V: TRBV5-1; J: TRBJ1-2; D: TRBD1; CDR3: CASTDQQGAYGYTF; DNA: TGCGCCAGCACCGACCAGCAGGGGGCGTATGGCTACACCTTC
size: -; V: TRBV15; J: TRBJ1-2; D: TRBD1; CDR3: CATRDRRGYGYTF; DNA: TGTGCCACCAGGGACAGGAGGGGCTATGGCTACACCTTC
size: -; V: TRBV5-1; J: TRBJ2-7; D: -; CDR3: CASSLGKLTGSKDEQYF; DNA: TGCGCCAGCAGCTTGGGTAAACTAACAGGGTCCAAGGACGAGCAGTACTTC
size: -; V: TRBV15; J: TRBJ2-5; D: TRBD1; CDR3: CATSRELRDRGQQETQYF; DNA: TGTGCCACCAGCAGAGAACTCAGGGACAGGGGGCAACAAGAGACCCAGTACTTC
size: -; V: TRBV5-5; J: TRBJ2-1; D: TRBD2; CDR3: CASSLGLAGAQGEQFF; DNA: TGTGCCAGCAGCTTGGGACTAGCGGGAGCCCAGGGTGAGCAGTTCTTC
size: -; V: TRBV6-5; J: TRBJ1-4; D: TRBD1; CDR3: CASSHDGTGNEKLFF; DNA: TGTGCCAGCAGTCACGACGGGACAGGGAATGAAAAACTGTTTTTT
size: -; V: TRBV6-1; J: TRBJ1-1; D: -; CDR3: CASSENRDGEAFF; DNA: TGTGCCAGCAGTGAAAACAGGGATGGTGAAGCTTTCTTT
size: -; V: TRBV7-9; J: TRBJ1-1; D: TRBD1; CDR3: CASSLFTGGFTEAFF; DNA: TGTGCCAGCAGCTTATTTACAGGGGGCTTCACTGAAGCTTTCTTT
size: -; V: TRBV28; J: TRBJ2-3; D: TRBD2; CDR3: CASRGTSRGADTQYF; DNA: TGTGCCAGCAGGGGGACTAGCCGAGGGGCAGATACGCAGTATTTT
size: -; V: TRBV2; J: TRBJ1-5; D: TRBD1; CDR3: CASRGQINQPQHF; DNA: TGTGCCAGCAGGGGACAGATCAATCAGCCCCAGCATTTT
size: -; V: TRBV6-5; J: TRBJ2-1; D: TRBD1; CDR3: CASKVDRGSGNEQFF; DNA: TGTGCCAGTAAGGTCGACAGGGGGAGCGGGAATGAGCAGTTCTTC
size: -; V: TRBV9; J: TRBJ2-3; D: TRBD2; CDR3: CASSAVKGLAGRDTQYF; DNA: TGTGCCAGCAGCGCCGTAAAGGGACTAGCGGGGCGCGATACGCAGTATTTT
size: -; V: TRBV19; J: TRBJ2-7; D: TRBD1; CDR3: CASSARQGPYEQYF; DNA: TGTGCCAGTAGTGCGAGACAGGGTCCCTACGAGCAGTACTTC
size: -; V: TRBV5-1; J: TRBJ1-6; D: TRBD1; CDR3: CASSIGDRANSPLHF; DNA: TGCGCCAGCAGCATCGGGGACAGGGCTAATTCACCCCTCCACTTT
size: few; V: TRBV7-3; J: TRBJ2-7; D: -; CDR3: CASSLLASATYEQYF; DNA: TGTGCCAGCAGCTTACTGGCTAGCGCTACCTACGAGCAGTACTTC
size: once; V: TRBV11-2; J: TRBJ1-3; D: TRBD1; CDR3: CASSLIVQQGRGGNTIYF; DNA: TGTGCCAGCAGCTTAATCGTCCAACAGGGGAGAGGAGGAAACACCATATATTTT
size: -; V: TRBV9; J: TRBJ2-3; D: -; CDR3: CASTLGDGDTQYF; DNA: TGTGCCAGCACGTTAGGGGATGGGGATACGCAGTATTTT
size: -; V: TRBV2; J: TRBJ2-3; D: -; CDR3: CASSVIEFSTDTQYF; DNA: TGTGCCAGCAGTGTCATTGAGTTTAGCACAGATACGCAGTATTTT
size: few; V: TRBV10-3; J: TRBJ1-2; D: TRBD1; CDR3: CANGQGINYGYTF; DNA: TGTGCCAACGGACAGGGTATTAATTATGGCTACACCTTC
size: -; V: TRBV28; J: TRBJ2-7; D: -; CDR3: CAASPGGGWGSYEQYF; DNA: TGTGCCGCCTCCCCCGGCGGGGGCTGGGGATCCTACGAGCAGTACTTC
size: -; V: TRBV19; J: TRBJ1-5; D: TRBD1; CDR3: CASSPDRGGQPQHF; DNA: TGTGCCAGTAGCCCGGACAGGGGTGGACAGCCCCAGCATTTT
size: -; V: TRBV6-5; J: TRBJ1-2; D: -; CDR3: CASSYEPGRNYGYTF; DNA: TGTGCCAGCAGTTACGAACCCGGGAGGAACTATGGCTACACCTTC
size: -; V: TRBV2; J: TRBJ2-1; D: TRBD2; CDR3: CASSEGGGSYNEQFF; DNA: TGTGCCAGCAGTGAAGGCGGGGGGTCCTACAATGAGCAGTTCTTC
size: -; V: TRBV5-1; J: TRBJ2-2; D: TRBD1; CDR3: CASSLRGQGNTGELFF; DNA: TGCGCCAGCAGCTTGAGGGGGCAAGGAAACACCGGGGAGCTGTTTTTT
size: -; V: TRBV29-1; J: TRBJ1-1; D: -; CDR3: CSAATGRGDTEAFF; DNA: TGCAGCGCGGCCACAGGTCGCGGGGACACTGAAGCTTTCTTT
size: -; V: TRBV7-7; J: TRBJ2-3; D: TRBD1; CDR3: CASSLGLYTGQGSTDTQYF; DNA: TGTGCCAGCAGCTTAGGCCTCTATACCGGACAGGGGAGCACAGATACGCAGTATTTT
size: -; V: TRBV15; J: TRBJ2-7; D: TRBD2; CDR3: CATSRTSGSNEQYF; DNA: TGTGCCACCAGCAGGACTAGCGGGAGCAACGAGCAGTACTTC
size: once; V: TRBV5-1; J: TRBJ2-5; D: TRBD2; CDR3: CASSLDGLAGAETQYF; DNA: TGCGCCAGCAGCTTGGACGGACTAGCGGGAGCGGAGACCCAGTACTTC
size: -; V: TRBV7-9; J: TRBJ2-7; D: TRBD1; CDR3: CASSSWTGGGYEQYF; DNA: TGTGCCAGCAGCTCCTGGACAGGGGGCGGGTACGAGCAGTACTTC
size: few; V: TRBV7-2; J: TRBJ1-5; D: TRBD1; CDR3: CASSPQGGNQPQHF; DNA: TGTGCCAGCAGCCCGCAGGGGGGCAATCAGCCCCAGCATTTT
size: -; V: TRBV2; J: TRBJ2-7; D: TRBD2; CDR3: CASSAQPLAGGYEQYF; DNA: TGTGCCAGCAGTGCCCAACCACTAGCGGGAGGCTACGAGCAGTACTTC
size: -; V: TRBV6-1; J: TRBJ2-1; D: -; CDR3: CASSERVSSSYSYNEQFF; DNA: TGTGCCAGCAGTGAAAGGGTTTCTAGCAGCTACTCCTACAATGAGCAGTTCTTC
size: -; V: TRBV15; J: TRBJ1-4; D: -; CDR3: CASRGGVREKLFF; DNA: TGTGCCTCACGAGGGGGGGTTCGAGAAAAACTGTTTTTT
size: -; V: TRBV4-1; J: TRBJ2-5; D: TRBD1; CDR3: CASSQDPQTGIETQYF; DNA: TGCGCCAGCAGCCAAGATCCCCAGACAGGGATAGAGACCCAGTACTTC
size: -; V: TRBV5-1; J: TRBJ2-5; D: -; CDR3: CASSSNQETQYF; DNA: TGCGCCAGCAGCTCAAACCAAGAGACCCAGTACTTC
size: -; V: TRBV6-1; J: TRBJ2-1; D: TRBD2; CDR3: CASSVGRLAGPNEQFF; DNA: TGTGCCAGCAGTGTCGGGCGACTAGCGGGTCCGAATGAGCAGTTCTTC
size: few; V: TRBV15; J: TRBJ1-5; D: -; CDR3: CATSHSQGNQPQHF; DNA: TGTGCCACCAGCCACAGCCAAGGCAATCAGCCCCAGCATTTT
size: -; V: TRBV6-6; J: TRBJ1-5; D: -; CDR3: CASRSGVGNQPQHF; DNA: TGTGCCAGCAGATCAGGGGTGGGGAATCAGCCCCAGCATTTT